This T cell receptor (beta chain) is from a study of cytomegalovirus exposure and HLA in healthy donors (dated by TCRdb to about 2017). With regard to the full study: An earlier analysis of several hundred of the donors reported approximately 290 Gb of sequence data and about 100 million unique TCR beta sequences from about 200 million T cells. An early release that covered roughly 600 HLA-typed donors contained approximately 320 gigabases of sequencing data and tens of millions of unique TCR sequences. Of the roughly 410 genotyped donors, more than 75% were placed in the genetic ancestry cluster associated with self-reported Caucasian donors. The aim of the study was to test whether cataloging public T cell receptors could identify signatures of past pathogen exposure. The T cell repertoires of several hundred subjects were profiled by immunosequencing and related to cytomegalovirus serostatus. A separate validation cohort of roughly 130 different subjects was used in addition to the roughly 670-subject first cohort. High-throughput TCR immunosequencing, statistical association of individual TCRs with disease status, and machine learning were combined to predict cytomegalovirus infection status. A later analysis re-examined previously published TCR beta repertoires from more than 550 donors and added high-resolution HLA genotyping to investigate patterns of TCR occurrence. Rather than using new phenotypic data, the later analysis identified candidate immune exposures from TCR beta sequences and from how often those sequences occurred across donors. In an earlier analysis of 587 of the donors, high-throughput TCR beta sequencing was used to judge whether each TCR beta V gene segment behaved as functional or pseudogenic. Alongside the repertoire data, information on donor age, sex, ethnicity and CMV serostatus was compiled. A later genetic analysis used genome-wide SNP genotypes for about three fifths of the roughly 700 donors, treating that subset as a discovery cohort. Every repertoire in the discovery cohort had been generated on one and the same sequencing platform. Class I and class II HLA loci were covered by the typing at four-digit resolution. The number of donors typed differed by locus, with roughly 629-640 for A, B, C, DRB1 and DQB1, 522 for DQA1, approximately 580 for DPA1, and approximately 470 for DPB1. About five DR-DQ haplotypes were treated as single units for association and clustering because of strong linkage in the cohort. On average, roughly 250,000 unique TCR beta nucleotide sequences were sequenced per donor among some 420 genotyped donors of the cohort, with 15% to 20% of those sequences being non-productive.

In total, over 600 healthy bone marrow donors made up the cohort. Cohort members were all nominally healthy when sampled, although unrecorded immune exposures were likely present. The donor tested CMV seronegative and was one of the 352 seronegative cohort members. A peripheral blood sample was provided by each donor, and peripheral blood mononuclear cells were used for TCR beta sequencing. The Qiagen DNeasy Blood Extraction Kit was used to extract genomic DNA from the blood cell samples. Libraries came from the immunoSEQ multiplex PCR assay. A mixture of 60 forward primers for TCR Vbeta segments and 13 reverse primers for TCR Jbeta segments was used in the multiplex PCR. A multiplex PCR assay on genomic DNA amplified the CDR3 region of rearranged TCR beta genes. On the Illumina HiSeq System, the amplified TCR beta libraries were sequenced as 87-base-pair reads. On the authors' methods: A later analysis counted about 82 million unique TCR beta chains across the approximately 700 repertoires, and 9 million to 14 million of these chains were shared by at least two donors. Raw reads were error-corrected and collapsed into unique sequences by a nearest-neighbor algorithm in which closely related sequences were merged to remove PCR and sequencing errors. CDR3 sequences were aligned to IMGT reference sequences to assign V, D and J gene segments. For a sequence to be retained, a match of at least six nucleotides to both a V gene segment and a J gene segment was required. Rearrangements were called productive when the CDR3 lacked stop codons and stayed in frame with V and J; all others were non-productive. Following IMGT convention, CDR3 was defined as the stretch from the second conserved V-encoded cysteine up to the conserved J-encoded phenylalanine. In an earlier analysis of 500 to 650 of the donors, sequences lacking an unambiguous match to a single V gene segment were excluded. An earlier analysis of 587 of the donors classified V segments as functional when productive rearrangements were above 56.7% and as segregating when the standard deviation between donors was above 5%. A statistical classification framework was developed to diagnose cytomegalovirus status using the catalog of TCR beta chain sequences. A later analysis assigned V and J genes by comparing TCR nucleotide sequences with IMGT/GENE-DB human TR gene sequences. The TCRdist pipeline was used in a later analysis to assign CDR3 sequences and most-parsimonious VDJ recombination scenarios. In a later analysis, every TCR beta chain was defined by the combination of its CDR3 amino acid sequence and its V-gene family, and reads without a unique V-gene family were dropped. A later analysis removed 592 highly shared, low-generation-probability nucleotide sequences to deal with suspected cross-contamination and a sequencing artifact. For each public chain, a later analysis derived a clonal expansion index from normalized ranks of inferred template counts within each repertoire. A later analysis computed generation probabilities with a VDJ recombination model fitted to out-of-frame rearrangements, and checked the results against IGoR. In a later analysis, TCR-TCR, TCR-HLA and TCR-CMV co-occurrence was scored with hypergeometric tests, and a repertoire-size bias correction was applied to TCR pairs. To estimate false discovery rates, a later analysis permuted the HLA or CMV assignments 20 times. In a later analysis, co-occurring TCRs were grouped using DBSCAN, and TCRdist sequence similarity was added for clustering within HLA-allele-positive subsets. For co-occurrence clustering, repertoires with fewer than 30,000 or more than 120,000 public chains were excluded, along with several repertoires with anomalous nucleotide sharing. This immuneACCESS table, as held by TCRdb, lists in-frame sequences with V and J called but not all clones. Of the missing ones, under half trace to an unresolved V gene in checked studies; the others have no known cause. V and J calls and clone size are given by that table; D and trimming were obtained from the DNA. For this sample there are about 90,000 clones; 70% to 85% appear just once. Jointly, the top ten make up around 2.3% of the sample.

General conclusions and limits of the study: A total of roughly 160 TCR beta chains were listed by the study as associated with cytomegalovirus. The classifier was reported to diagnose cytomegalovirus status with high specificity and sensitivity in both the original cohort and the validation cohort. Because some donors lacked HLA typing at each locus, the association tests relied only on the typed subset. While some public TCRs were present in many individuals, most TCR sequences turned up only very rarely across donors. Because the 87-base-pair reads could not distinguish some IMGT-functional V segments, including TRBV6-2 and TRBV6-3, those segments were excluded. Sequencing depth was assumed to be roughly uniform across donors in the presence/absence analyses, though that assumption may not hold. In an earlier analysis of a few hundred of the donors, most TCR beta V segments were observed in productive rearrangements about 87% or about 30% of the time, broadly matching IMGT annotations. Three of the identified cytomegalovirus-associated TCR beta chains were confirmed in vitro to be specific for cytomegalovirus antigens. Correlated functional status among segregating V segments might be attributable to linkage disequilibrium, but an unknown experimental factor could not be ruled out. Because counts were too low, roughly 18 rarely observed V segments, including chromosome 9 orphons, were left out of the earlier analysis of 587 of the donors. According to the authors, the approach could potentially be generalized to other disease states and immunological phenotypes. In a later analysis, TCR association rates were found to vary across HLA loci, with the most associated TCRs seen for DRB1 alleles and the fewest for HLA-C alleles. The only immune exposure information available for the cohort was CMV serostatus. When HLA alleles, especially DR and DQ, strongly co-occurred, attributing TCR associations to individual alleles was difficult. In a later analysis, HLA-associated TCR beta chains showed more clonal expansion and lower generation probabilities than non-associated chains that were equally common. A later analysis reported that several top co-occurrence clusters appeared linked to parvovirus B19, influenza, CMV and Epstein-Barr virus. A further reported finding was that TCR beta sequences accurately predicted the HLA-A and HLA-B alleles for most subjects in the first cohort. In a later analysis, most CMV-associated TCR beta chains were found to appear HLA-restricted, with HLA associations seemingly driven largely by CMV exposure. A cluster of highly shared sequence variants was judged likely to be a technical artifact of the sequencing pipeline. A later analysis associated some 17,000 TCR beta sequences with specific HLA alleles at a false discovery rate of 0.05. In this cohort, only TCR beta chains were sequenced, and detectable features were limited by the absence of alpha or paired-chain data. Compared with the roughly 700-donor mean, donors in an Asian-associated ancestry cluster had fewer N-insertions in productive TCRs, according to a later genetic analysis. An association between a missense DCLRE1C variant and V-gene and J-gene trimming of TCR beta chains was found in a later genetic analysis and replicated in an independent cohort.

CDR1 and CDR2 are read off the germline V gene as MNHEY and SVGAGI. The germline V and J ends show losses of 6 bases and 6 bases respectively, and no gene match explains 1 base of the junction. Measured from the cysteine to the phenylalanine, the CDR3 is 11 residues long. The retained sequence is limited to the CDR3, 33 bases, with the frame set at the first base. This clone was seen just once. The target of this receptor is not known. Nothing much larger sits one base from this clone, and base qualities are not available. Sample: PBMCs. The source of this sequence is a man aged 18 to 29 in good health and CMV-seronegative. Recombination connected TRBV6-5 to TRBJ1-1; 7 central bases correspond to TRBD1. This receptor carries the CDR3 CASRGGPEAFF. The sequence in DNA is TGTGCCAGCAGAGGGGGCCCTGAAGCTTTCTTT.